This TCR beta chain appears in the sequencing data of a study of T cell repertoires in cytomegalovirus infection. About the research overall: CMV epitopes in the study were HLA-C-restricted (recently identified) and HLA-B-restricted (well studied).

Notes on the study in general: Ex vivo responses were dominated by HLA-C-restricted CMV-specific TCR beta clonotypes.

TCRdb re-derived calls from the reads in MiXCR, one entry per CDR3 protein. The sample comprises under 95,000 distinct CDR3 sequences, approximately 46% of which are singletons, and 85% to 95% rests with the top ten. The germline V gene has CDR1 SGHVS and CDR2 FNYEAQ. The V end was cut by 0 bases, the J end by 13 bases, with 9 bases between. The CDR3 sequence is 12 residues long. This clonotype was counted between two and nine times. Antigen unknown. This sequence was found in a human donor in good health (CMV status not recorded). Some clones in this sample may be carry-over from other donors' samples. The rearrangement uses TRBV7-6 and TRBJ1-4; no clear D gene. Sequences were derived from CD8+ T cells from cultured PBMCs, sampled from culture after CMV antigen stimulation. CDR3: CASSLATDSLFF. The CDR3 DNA is TGTGCCAGCAGCTTAGCAACAGATTCACTGTTTTTT.